Presented here are 10 T cell receptor beta chains from one specimen sequenced in a study of cytomegalovirus exposure and HLA in healthy donors. Researchers ran the PCR with 60 Vbeta and 13 Jbeta primers. Only in-frame clones appear in the TCRdb table, and some are missing; sequencing was by immunoSEQ multiplex PCR. The data contain 100,000 to 120,000 clones, roughly three quarters of them singletons. The specimen was PBMCs. The receptors here all came from a man aged 25 to 45 in good health and CMV-seropositive.

The chain is built from TRBV27 and TRBJ2-7, with TRBD2 identical over 9 bases. The CDR3 is 16 residues long. Germline V CDR1 and CDR2: MNHEY, SMNVEV (reference sequence). V trimming: 1 base; J trimming: 2 bases; junction bases outside the gene matches: 6. CDR3 protein: CASSLFSSGTPYEQYF. CDR3 nucleotides: TGTGCCAGCAGTTTATTCTCTAGCGGGACCCCCTACGAGCAGTACTTC.

In regard to this clone: The junction shows a germline mismatch at one end, possibly a read error. The chain couples TRBV7-9 to TRBJ2-1; TRBD1 aligns across 10 bases. The CDR3 covers 15 residues. Germline V gene sequence: CDR1 SEHNR, CDR2 FQNEAQ (reference sequence). CDR3 sequence (DNA): TGTACCAGCAGCTTAGACAGGGGGCCAAACAATGAGCAGTTCTTC. It translates to CTSSLDRGPNNEQFF.

The V call is TRBV28, the J call TRBJ1-1, with D possibly being TRBD1 (6 bases). Germline V gives CDR1 MDHEN, CDR2 SYDVKM. Trimming pared 4 bases from V and 9 bases from J, leaving 15 bases between. This CDR3 region has 13 residues. CDR3 region: CASSSFGQSQAFF. The CDR3 bases are TGTGCCAGCAGTTCCTTCGGACAGAGCCAAGCTTTCTTT.

This clone was seen only once. The chain links TRBV6-6 to TRBJ2-3; 13 positions agree with TRBD2. V gave up 8 bases and J gave up 6 bases; unmatched junction bases: 11. From germline, CDR1 is MNHNY and CDR2 SVGAGI (reference sequence). The CDR3 covers 16 residues. The CDR3 bases are TGTGCCAGCTCAACCCCACTAGCGGGGGGGAGGGATACGCAGTATTTT. As protein: CASSTPLAGGRDTQYF.

The V and J genes are TRBV7-8 and TRBJ1-2; perhaps TRBD1 as D (5 bases). This CDR3 has 12 amino acids. V was trimmed by 1 base and J by 6 bases, leaving 6 bases between them. From germline, CDR1 is SGHVS and CDR2 FQNEAQ. As DNA, the CDR3 is TGTGCCAGCAGCTTAGTAGGGGATGGCTACACCTTC. This gives the protein CASSLVGDGYTF.

The chain is built from TRBV6-5 and TRBJ1-1; 7 nucleotides align to TRBD1. V trimming: 5 bases; J trimming: 4 bases; junction bases outside the gene matches: 10. The length of the CDR3 is 15 residues. Per the germline V gene, CDR1 is MNHEY and CDR2 is SVGAGI. The CDR3 reads CASSASQGSGTEAFF. CDR3 nucleotide sequence: TGTGCCAGCAGTGCATCACAGGGGTCGGGCACTGAAGCTTTCTTT.

V and J are TRBV7-8 and TRBJ1-6; TRBD1 matches at 9 bases. Germline V gene data show CDR1 as SGHVS and CDR2 as FQNEAQ. V trimming: 5 bases; J trimming: 11 bases; junction bases outside the gene matches: 16. The CDR3 consists of 17 residues. DNA for the CDR3: TGTGCCAGCAGCCAACACCCTTTCCGGGACAGGGAGCCACCCCTCCACTTT. Amino acids: CASSQHPFRDREPPLHF.

V and J are TRBV19 and TRBJ1-2; D possibly corresponds to TRBD1 (5 bases). The germline V gene encodes CDR1 LNHDA and CDR2 SQIVND (reference sequence). This CDR3 has 15 amino acids. With 1 base removed from V and 4 bases from J, the gap between germline ends came to 13 bases. CDR3: CASSIAQGFGYGYTF. The DNA for the CDR3 is TGTGCCAGTAGTATAGCTCAGGGTTTCGGCTATGGCTACACCTTC.

Turning to this clone: It is likely a read error, because the conserved phenylalanine at the end of the CDR3 is missing. The chain employs TRBV30 and TRBJ2-7; TRBD1 is a possible D gene (6 bases). The CDR3 runs to 16 residues. Per germline, CDR1 GTSNPN and CDR2 SVGIG (reference sequence). The V end was cut by 2 bases, the J end by 0 bases, with 17 bases between. CDR3 in DNA: TGTGCCTGGAGTAGACCGGGACAATCCCCCTCCTACGAGCAGTACCTC. Residues: CAWSRPGQSPSYEQYL.

The genes are TRBV20-1 and TRBJ1-1; a possible D gene is TRBD1 (5 bases). Germline-derived CDR1 and CDR2 are DFQATT and SNEGSKA (reference sequence). Between the trimmed V and J ends, which lost 6 bases and 6 bases, there was a span of 8 bases. The CDR3 is 10 residues long. CDR3 sequence reads: CSAGRPEAFF. CDR3 bases: TGCAGTGCGGGGCGCCCTGAAGCTTTCTTT.